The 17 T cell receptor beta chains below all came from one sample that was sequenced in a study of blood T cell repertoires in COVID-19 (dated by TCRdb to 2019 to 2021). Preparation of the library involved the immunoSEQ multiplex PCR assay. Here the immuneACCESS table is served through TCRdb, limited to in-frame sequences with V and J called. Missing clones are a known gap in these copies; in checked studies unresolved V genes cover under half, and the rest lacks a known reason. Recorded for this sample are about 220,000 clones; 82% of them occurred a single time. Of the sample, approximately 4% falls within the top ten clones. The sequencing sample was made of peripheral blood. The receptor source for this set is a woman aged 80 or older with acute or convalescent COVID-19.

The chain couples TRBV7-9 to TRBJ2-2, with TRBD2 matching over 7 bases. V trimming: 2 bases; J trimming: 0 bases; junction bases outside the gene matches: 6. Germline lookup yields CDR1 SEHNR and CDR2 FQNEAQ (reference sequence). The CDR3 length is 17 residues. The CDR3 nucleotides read TGTGCCAGCAGCTTAATCCCGGGACTACCGAACACCGGGGAGCTGTTTTTT. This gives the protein CASSLIPGLPNTGELFF.

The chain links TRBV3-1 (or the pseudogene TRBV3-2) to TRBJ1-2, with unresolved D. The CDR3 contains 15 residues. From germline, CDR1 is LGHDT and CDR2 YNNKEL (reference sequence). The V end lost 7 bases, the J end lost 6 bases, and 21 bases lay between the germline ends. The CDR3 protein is CASIPPPGNWDGYTF. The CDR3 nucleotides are TGTGCCAGCATCCCTCCCCCCGGGAACTGGGATGGCTACACCTTC.

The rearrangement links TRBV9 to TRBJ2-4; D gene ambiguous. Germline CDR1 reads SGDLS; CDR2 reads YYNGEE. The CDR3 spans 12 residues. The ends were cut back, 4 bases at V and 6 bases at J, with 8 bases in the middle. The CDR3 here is CASSPLSNIQYF. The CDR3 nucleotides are TGTGCCAGCAGCCCCCTATCAAACATTCAGTACTTC.

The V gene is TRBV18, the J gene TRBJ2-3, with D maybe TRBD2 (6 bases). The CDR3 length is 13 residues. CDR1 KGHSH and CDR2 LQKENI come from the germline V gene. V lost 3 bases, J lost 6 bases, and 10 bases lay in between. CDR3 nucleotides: TGTGCCAGCTCACCTGGACTATACGATACGCAGTATTTT. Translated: CASSPGLYDTQYF.

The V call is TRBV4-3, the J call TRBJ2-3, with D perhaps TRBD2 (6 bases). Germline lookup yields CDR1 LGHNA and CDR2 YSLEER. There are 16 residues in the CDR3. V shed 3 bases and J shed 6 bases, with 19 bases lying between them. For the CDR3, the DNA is TGCGCCAGCAGCCAGGGACTCGGGACGGTCGTGGATACGCAGTATTTT. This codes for CASSQGLGTVVDTQYF.

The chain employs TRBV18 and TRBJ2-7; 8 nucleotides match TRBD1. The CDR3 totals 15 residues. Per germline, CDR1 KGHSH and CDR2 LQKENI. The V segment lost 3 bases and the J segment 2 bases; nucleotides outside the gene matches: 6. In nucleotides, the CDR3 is TGTGCCAGCTCACCGAGACAGGGGCAAACCTACGAGCAGTACTTC. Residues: CASSPRQGQTYEQYF.

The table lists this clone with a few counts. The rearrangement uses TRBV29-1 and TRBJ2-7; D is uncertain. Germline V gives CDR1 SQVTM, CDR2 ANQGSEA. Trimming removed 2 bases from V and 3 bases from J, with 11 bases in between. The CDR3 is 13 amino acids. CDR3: CSVESRSGYEQYF. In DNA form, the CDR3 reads TGCAGCGTTGAAAGTAGGTCGGGCTACGAGCAGTACTTC.

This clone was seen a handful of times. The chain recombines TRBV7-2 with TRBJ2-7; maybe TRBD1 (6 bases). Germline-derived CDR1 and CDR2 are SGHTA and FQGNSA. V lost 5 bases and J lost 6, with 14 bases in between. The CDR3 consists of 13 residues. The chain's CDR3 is CASSPDRNGEQYF. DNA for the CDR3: TGTGCCAGCAGCCCCGACAGGAACGGCGAGCAGTACTTC.

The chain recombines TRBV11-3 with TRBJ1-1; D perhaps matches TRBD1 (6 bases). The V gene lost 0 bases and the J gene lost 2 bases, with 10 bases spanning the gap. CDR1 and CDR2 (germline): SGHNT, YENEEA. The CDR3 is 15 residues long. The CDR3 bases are TGTGCCAGCAGCTTAGAGCAGGGGTTCAACACTGAAGCTTTCTTT. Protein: CASSLEQGFNTEAFF.

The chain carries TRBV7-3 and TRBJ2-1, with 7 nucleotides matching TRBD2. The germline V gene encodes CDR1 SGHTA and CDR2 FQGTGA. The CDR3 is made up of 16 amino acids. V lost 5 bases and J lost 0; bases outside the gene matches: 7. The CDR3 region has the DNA TGTGCCAGCAGCCGATGGGGGGGAACCTCCTACAATGAGCAGTTCTTC. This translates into CASSRWGGTSYNEQFF.

The CDR3 DNA sequence: TGCGCCAGTCATCGGGGGTCTGGGGCCAACGTCCTGACTTTC. Protein product: CASHRGSGANVLTF. V usage is TRBV5-1 and J usage is TRBJ2-6; a possible D gene is TRBD2 (6 bases). Looked up from germline, CDR1 is SGHRS and CDR2 is YFSETQ. CDR3 length equals 14 residues. The ends were cut back, 8 bases at V and 1 base at J, with 10 bases in the middle.

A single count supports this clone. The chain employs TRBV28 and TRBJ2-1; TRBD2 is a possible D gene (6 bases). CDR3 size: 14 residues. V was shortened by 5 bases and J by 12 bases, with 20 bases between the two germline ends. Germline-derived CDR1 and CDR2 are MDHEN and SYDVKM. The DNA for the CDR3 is TGTGCCAGCAGTCTAATCTACGGACGGGGAGGGCAGTTCTTC. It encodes CASSLIYGRGGQFF.

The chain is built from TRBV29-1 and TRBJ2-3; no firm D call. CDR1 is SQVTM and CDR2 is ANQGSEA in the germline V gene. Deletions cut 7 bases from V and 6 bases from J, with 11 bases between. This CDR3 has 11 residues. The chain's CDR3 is CSAKTGDTQYF. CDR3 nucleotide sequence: TGCAGCGCTAAGACCGGGGATACGCAGTATTTT.

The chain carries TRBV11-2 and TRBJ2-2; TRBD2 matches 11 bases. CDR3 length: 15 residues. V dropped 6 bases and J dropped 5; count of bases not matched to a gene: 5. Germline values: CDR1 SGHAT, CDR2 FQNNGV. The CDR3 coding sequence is TGTGCCAGCAGTGTAGCGGGGGGGCAAACCGGGGAGCTGTTTTTT. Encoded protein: CASSVAGGQTGELFF.

CDR3 amino acids: CASSQDTYSNQPQHF. The CDR3 DNA reads TGTGCCAGCAGCCAAGACACATATAGCAATCAGCCCCAGCATTTT. The chain carries TRBV3-1 (or the pseudogene TRBV3-2) and TRBJ1-5; no clear D. Trimming took off 0 bases at V and 0 bases at J, with 6 bases between the two ends. The CDR3 runs to 15 residues. CDR1 is LGHDT and CDR2 is YNNKEL in the germline V gene (reference sequence).

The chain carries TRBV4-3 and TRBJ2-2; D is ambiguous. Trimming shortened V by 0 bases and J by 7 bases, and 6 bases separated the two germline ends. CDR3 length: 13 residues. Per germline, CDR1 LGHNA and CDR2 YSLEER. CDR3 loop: CASSQESGGELFF. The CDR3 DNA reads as TGCGCCAGCAGCCAAGAGTCAGGCGGGGAGCTGTTTTTT.

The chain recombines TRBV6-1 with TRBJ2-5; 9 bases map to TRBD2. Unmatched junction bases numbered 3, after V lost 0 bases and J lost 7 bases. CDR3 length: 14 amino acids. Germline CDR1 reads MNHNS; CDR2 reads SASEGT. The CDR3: CASSEASGGGTQYF. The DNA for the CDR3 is TGTGCCAGCAGTGAAGCTAGCGGGGGCGGGACCCAGTACTTC.